This T cell receptor (beta chain) was retrieved from a study of T cells after yellow fever vaccination. TCRdb passed the 5' RACE reads through MiXCR, listing each CDR3 protein once. The sample has roughly 74,000 distinct CDR3 sequences, around 6.5% seen once; the top ten hold about 33%. V lost 5 bases and J lost 5, with 23 bases in between. CDR1 and CDR2 from the germline V gene are MNHEY and SMNVEV (reference sequence). The CDR3 is 17 amino acids. This clonotype was seen at least ten times. The sequenced sample was CD8+ T cells sorted from PBMCs, obtained 5 days after the first yellow fever vaccination. This TCR came from a young man who received the YFV17D yellow fever vaccine. The chain combines TRBV27 with TRBJ2-3, with D possibly being TRBD1 (5 bases). The CDR3 region has the DNA TGTGCCAGCAGTAGCACCCAAGGGCAGGGTTATGGAGATACGCAGTATTTT. Its protein is CASSSTQGQGYGDTQYF.